The 14 T cell receptor beta chains listed next were all sequenced from one sample in a study of T cell responses to AZD1222 COVID-19 vaccine. The repertoire was sequenced with immunoSEQ multiplex PCR; TCRdb's copy has only in-frame clones and lacks some. This table has tens of thousands of clones, approximately 86% appearing once. This material consisted of peripheral blood, taken 28 days after the second AZD1222 dose. The receptors shown here come from an adult who received the AZD1222 COVID-19 vaccine.

CDR3 DNA sequence: TGCGCCAGCAGCTTGGACACAGGGGTCACTGAAGCTTTCTTT. Encoded protein: CASSLDTGVTEAFF. This chain connects TRBV5-1 to TRBJ1-1, with 7 bases that match TRBD1. CDR3 length: 14 amino acids. Germline V CDR1 and CDR2: SGHRS, YFSETQ. V shed 0 bases, J shed 4 bases, and the junction held 3 bases outside the gene matches.

This clone has a single count. The chain recombines TRBV5-6 with TRBJ2-1; D is uncertain. The germline gives CDR1 SGHDT, CDR2 YYEEEE. There are 12 residues in the CDR3. Trimming removed 5 bases from V and 8 bases from J, with 11 bases in between. The CDR3: CASRRLGDEQFF. DNA for the CDR3: TGTGCCAGCAGGAGACTGGGCGATGAGCAGTTCTTC.

V gene TRBV12-1 combines with J gene TRBJ2-4; the table gives TRBD2 as D, unverified against the DNA. TRBV12-1 represents a pseudogene. This CDR3 has 15 residues. The CDR3 is CASSRREREGGIQYF. CDR3 nucleotide sequence: TGTGCCAGCAGCCGGAGGGAGCGGGAGGGGGGCATTCAGTACTTC.

This clone was recorded only once. J is TRBJ2-3 and V is TRBV2; no definite D call. Trimming cost V 7 bases and J 0 bases, with 14 bases left between them. CDR1 and CDR2 from the germline V gene are SNHLY and FYNNEI. The CDR3 runs 15 residues. The CDR3 here is CASKDHLGSTDTQYF. CDR3 bases: TGTGCCAGCAAGGACCACCTGGGTAGCACAGATACGCAGTATTTT.

The gene calls are TRBV19 and TRBJ2-1; 8 bases are shared with TRBD1. Germline V gene lookup returns CDR1 LNHDA and CDR2 SQIVND (reference sequence). After removal of 5 bases from V and 7 bases from J, the junction contained 10 bases not matched to a gene. The CDR3 loop spans 15 amino acids. This CDR3 reads CASSARDRFRNEQFF. Written as DNA, the CDR3 is TGTGCCAGTAGTGCCCGGGACAGGTTCAGGAATGAGCAGTTCTTC. Variable domain in full (rest from reference TRBV19 and TRBJ2-1): DGGITQSPKYLFRKEGQNVTLSCEQNLNHDAMYWYRQDPGQGLRLIYYSQIVNDFQKGDIAEGYSVSREKKESFPLTVTSAQKNPTAFYLCASSARDRFRNEQFFGPGTRLTVL.

The chain carries TRBV24-1 and TRBJ2-3; D may be TRBD1 or TRBD2 (5 bases each). V gave up 5 bases and J gave up 2 bases, with 13 bases separating them. Germline CDR1 KGHDR, CDR2 SFDVKD. CDR3 size: 15 residues. CDR3: CATSAPRENTDTQYF. The CDR3, as DNA: TGTGCCACCAGTGCCCCCAGGGAGAACACAGATACGCAGTATTTT.

The gene calls are TRBV6-5 and TRBJ2-7, with 7 bases matching TRBD2. V lost 9 bases, J lost 2 bases, and 7 bases stayed unmatched. Per germline, CDR1 MNHEY and CDR2 SVGAGI. The CDR3 covers 13 residues. The CDR3 protein is CASERDATYEQYF. CDR3 sequence (DNA): TGTGCCAGTGAGCGGGATGCCACCTACGAGCAGTACTTC.

V and J are TRBV30 and TRBJ2-7, with D unclear. Germline loops: CDR1 GTSNPN, CDR2 SVGIG (reference sequence). CDR3 length equals 15 residues. The germline V and J ends were trimmed by 0 bases and 0 bases, with 12 bases remaining between them. The CDR3 spells CAWSVVDGPSYEQYF. The CDR3 DNA is TGTGCCTGGAGTGTGGTGGACGGGCCCTCCTACGAGCAGTACTTC.

This rearrangement joins TRBV13 to TRBJ2-2; a weak D match, TRBD2 (5 bases). V was shortened by 3 bases and J by 1 base, with 6 bases between the two germline ends. CDR1 is PRHDT, CDR2 FYEKMQ, per germline (reference sequence). The CDR3 contains 14 residues. The CDR3 DNA follows: TGTGCCAGCAGCTTTGGAGGGAACACCGGGGAGCTGTTTTTT. Translation: CASSFGGNTGELFF. The full variable domain, in which reference TRBV13 and TRBJ2-2 provide the parts outside the CDR3, is AAGVIQSPRHLIKEKRETATLKCYPIPRHDTVYWYQQGPGQDPQFLISFYEKMQSDKGSIPDRFSAQQFSDYHSELNMSSLELGDSALYFCASSFGGNTGELFFGEGSRLTVL.

The chain uses TRBV18 and TRBJ1-4; D ambiguous. Trimming removed 6 bases from V and 2 bases from J, with 10 bases in between. The CDR3 consists of 14 residues. The V gene's germline CDR1 is KGHSH and CDR2 LQKENI. The CDR3: CASSPRATNEKLFF. The DNA for the CDR3 is TGTGCCAGCTCCCCTCGGGCTACTAATGAAAAACTGTTTTTT.

The genes are TRBV18 and TRBJ2-7, with no clear D. Germline values: CDR1 KGHSH, CDR2 LQKENI. This CDR3 is built from 12 residues. V was cut by 2 bases and J by 5 bases, with 7 bases left in between. DNA of the CDR3: TGTGCCAGCTCACCATCGGGTCACGAGCAGTACTTC. It is translated as CASSPSGHEQYF.

V gene TRBV2 combines with J gene TRBJ2-3; D possibly corresponds to TRBD2 (5 bases). CDR1 is SNHLY, CDR2 FYNNEI, per germline. The V gene lost 7 bases and the J gene lost 2 bases, with 13 bases spanning the gap. This CDR3 is built from 14 residues. The CDR3 is CASNKAALTDTQYF. CDR3 DNA sequence: TGTGCCAGCAATAAAGCGGCCCTCACAGATACGCAGTATTTT.

The chain combines TRBV19 with TRBJ2-5; D might be TRBD2 (5 bases). Germline V lookup: CDR1 LNHDA, CDR2 SQIVND (reference sequence). Trimming left V 2 bases short and J 3 bases short, with 7 bases between. The CDR3 is made up of 13 amino acids. The DNA for the CDR3 is TGTGCCAGTAGTATACCGGGAAAAGAGACCCAGTACTTC. Its protein is CASSIPGKETQYF.

This clone was detected only a few times. V gene TRBV7-8 combines with J gene TRBJ2-1; D not resolved. Trimming stripped 0 bases from V and 4 bases from J, with 7 bases between. Germline V gives CDR1 SGHVS, CDR2 FQNEAQ. This CDR3 is built from 14 residues. The CDR3 here is CASSLAGRYNEQFF. CDR3 nucleotides: TGTGCCAGCAGCTTAGCCGGCCGTTACAATGAGCAGTTCTTC.